The rows below give T cell receptor beta chains drawn from one sample of a study of regulatory T cells. Sequencing used immunoSEQ multiplex PCR; TCRdb keeps in-frame clones, though not all of them. In the table there are 32,000 or so clones, around 90% of which are singletons. The material sequenced was conventional CD4+ T cells sorted from blood. These receptors were taken from a person under 35 with CD3G deficiency. Each CDR3 is given with its conserved first and last residue. Each record gives: clone size, D gene, V gene, J gene, CDR3 DNA, CDR3 protein. The D gene is left open where the match is weak. Only part of the rows carry a size: once, few, many, or a class if the clone is expanded.

>NA|NA|TRBV5-1|TRBJ1-4
TGCGCCAGCAGCGCCGACGCGGCAACTAATGAAAAACTGTTTTTT
CASSADAATNEKLFF
>NA|NA|TRBV21-1|TRBJ2-1
TGTGCCAGCAGCAAAGCGCTTCGGCAGAAATACAATGAGCAGTTCTTC
CASSKALRQKYNEQFF
>NA|TRBD1|TRBV6-1|TRBJ2-1
TGTGCCAGCAGCCAGGGACAGGGAGTCAATGAGCAGTTCTTC
CASSQGQGVNEQFF
>NA|TRBD1|TRBV7-2|TRBJ1-2
TGTGCCAGCAGCTCCCCAGGGGGACAGGGGATTCGTGGCTACACCTTC
CASSSPGGQGIRGYTF
>NA|TRBD1|TRBV11-2|TRBJ2-5
TGTGCCAGCAGCTTCCCGGACAGGGACGATGAGACCCAGTACTTC
CASSFPDRDDETQYF
>NA|NA|TRBV7-9|TRBJ2-3
TGTGCCAGCAGCCGGACTAGCACAGATACGCAGTATTTT
CASSRTSTDTQYF
>NA|NA|TRBV28|TRBJ2-5
TGTGCCAGCAGTCCCCTCTACCAAGAGACCCAGTACTTC
CASSPLYQETQYF
>NA|NA|TRBV6-6|TRBJ2-1
TGTGCCAGCAGTTACTCGACCTACAATGAGCAGTTCTTC
CASSYSTYNEQFF
>NA|NA|TRBV30|TRBJ2-1
TGTGCCTGGAGTCTCGGGAATGAGCAGTTCTTC
CAWSLGNEQFF
>NA|NA|TRBV21-1|TRBJ2-2
TGTGCCAGCCTCAAGGGAGGGGTAAACACCGGGGAGCTGTTTTTT
CASLKGGVNTGELFF
>NA|NA|TRBV7-8|TRBJ2-5
TGTGCCAGCAGCAAAGGAGGGGGGTGGGAGACCCAGTACTTC
CASSKGGGWETQYF
>NA|NA|TRBV6-1|TRBJ1-5
TGTGCCAGCAGTGAACTACAGTATCAGCCCCAGCATTTT
CASSELQYQPQHF
>NA|NA|TRBV10-3|TRBJ2-5
TGTGCCACCTCACTCGGAGAGACCCAGTACTTC
CATSLGETQYF
>NA|TRBD1|TRBV5-1|TRBJ2-5
TGCGCCAGCAGCTTGGTGCCAGGGGGCGCAGAGACCCAGTACTTC
CASSLVPGGAETQYF
>few|NA|TRBV4-2|TRBJ1-6
TGTGCCAGCAGCCAAGATAAATTGCCGAATTCACCCCTCCACTTT
CASSQDKLPNSPLHF
>NA|TRBD2|TRBV7-9|TRBJ2-2
TGTGCCAGCAGCCGCGGACTAGCTCCCCCCGGGGAGCTGTTTTTT
CASSRGLAPPGELFF
>NA|NA|TRBV19|TRBJ1-2
TGTGCCAGTAGACCACCCGGGGTTGACTATGGCTACACCTTC
CASRPPGVDYGYTF
>NA|NA|TRBV28|TRBJ2-7
TGTGCCAGCAGTTTAGGGAGTAGTTACGAGCAGTACTTC
CASSLGSSYEQYF
>NA|TRBD2|TRBV7-9|TRBJ2-3
TGTGCCAGCAGCCTTCTAGCGGGGGGGCCAGATACGCAGTATTTT
CASSLLAGGPDTQYF
>NA|TRBD2|TRBV27|TRBJ2-3
TGTGCCAGCCAAGGAGCAAGCGGGGGAACAGATACGCAGTATTTT
CASQGASGGTDTQYF
>NA|NA|TRBV29-1|TRBJ1-5
TGCAGCGTTAGTACAGCTAACAATCAGCCCCAGCATTTT
CSVSTANNQPQHF
>few|NA|TRBV6-1|TRBJ1-2
TGTGCCAGCAGTGAAGGGGGGTATGGCTACACCTTC
CASSEGGYGYTF